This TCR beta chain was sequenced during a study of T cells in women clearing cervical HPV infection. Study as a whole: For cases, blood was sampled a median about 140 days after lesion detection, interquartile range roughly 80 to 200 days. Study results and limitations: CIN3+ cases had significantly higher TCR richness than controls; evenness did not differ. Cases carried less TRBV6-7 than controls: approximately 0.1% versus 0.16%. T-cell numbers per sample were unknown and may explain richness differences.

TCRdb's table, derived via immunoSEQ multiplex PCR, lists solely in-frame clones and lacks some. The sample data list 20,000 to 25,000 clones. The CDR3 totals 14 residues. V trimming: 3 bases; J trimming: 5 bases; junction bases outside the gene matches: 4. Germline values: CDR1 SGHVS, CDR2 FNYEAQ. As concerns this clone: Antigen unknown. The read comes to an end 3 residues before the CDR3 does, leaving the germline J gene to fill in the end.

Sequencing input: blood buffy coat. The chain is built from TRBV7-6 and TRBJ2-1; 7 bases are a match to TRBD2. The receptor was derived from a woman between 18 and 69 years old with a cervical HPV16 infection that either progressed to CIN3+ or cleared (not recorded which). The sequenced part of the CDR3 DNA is TGTGCCAGCAGCTTCGGACTAGGTAACAATGAG. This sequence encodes CASSFGLGNNE. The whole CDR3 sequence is CASSFGLGNNEQFF.